The TCR beta chain described here comes from a study of blood T cell repertoires in COVID-19. Overall study context: Sources were T cells, B-cell-depleted T cells, or PBMCs; the material itself was cDNA or gDNA.

Germline lookup yields CDR1 SGDLS and CDR2 YYNGEE. V was pared by 3 bases and J by 5 bases, with 12 bases between. The length of the CDR3 is 14 residues. Sequencing was performed with immunoSEQ multiplex PCR; in TCRdb, only in-frame clones are kept and a portion is missing. The profile shows roughly 250,000 clones, approximately 81% of them singletons. Sequencing input: peripheral blood. This clonotype was sampled from a woman aged 60 to 75 with active or convalescent COVID-19. This sequence joins TRBV9 and TRBJ1-5, with D possibly being TRBD1 (5 bases). CDR3 loop: CASSGDSAYQPQHF. In DNA, the CDR3 is TGTGCCAGCAGCGGTGACAGTGCCTATCAGCCCCAGCATTTT.